This TCR beta chain was identified during a study of CD8 T cells in Susac syndrome. The sample holds one count of this clonotype. No antigen is known for it. CDR1 LGHDT and CDR2 YNNKEL come from the germline V gene (reference sequence). The CDR3 covers 18 residues. With 3 bases clipped from V and 1 base from J, the junction kept 14 bases outside the gene matches. Study outcomes and limitations: Only a relatively small number of individuals were included in the TCR sequencing and HLA analysis.

The authors reverse transcribed about 0.5 to 1 ug RNA with random hexamers. TCRdb redid the calling of the immunoSEQ multiplex PCR reads with MiXCR, one entry per CDR3 protein. The table lists fewer than 350,000 distinct CDR3 sequences, 92% of them singletons. This sequence was found in a human donor with multiple sclerosis. V and J are TRBV3-1 and TRBJ1-1; TRBD1 agrees at 7 bases. Sequencing used CD4+ T cells from PBMCs. Here the CDR3 reads CASSHGRGGGEGNTEAFF. The CDR3 DNA reads as TGTGCCAGCAGCCACGGGAGAGGGGGCGGGGAGGGGAACACTGAAGCTTTCTTT. The entire variable domain, with the rest obtained from reference TRBV3-1 and TRBJ1-1, is as follows: DTAVSQTPKYLVTQMGNDKSIKCEQNLGHDTMYWYKQDSKKFLKIMFSYNNKELIINETVPNRFSPKSPDKAHLNLHINSLELGDSAVYFCASSHGRGGGEGNTEAFFGQGTRLTVV.